This section outlines one T cell receptor (beta chain) sequence together with its context. No antigen is known for it. With V trimmed by 4 bases and J by 2 bases, 8 bases remained unmatched. In germline, CDR1 is MDHEN, CDR2 SYDVKM. The CDR3 extends over 16 amino acids. MiXCR, run by TCRdb on the reads, gives a single entry per CDR3 protein. This table holds about 890,000 distinct CDR3 sequences, roughly 31% found once. This sample is part of a study of T cell repertoires in cytomegalovirus infection. Looking at the study overall: Carrying CMV and the relevant HLA type showed in public TCR beta signatures.

Study observations and caveats: CMV carriers having the relevant HLA were flagged by cumulative public TCR beta family frequency. HLA-C-restricted CMV clonotypes gave the most frequent clonotype in two of eight donors.

Sequencing used cultured CD8+ T cells from PBMCs, obtained from culture after CMV antigen stimulation. V and J are TRBV28 and TRBJ2-1; TRBD2 agrees at 7 bases. The sequence was collected from a human donor in good health (CMV status not recorded). Some clones in this sample may be carry-over from other donors' samples. In DNA form, the CDR3 reads TGTGCCAGCAGTTCGACTAGCTCAGAGACCTACAATGAGCAGTTCTTC. Translated: CASSSTSSETYNEQFF. Together with reference TRBV28 and TRBJ2-1, the CDR3 gives the full variable domain: DVKVTQSSRYLVKRTGEKVFLECVQDMDHENMFWYRQDPGLGLRLIYFSYDVKMKEKGDIPEGYSVSREKKERFSLILESASTNQTSMYLCASSSTSSETYNEQFFGPGTRLTVL.